This T cell receptor beta chain was identified during a study of metastatic and nonmetastatic thyroid tumors. Germline V lookup: CDR1 MNHNS, CDR2 SASEGT. V dropped 0 bases and J dropped 7 bases, with 12 bases sitting between them. The CDR3 runs 14 residues. MiXCR reprocessed the PCR reads for TCRdb. The sample lists approximately 19,000 clones, around 19% occurring once. This clone is categorized as medium-sized. No treatment had been given to any patient before thyroid surgery. The sample comprised blood. V usage is TRBV6-1 and J usage is TRBJ1-2, with D perhaps matching TRBD1 (6 bases). The clonotype comes from a female donor with papillary thyroid cancer or a benign thyroid nodule (not recorded which). Some clones in this sample may be carry-over from other donors' samples. CDR3 amino acids: CASSEAHRVSGYTF. For the CDR3, the DNA is TGTGCCAGCAGTGAAGCGCACAGGGTGAGTGGCTACACCTTC.